These 17 T cell receptor beta chains originate from one sample sequenced in a study of T cell repertoires in cytomegalovirus infection. No antigen is known for these receptors. TCRdb re-called the reads through MiXCR, storing one row per CDR3 protein. The data contain some 940,000 distinct CDR3 sequences, approximately 30% of them singletons. The starting material was cultured CD8+ T cells from PBMCs, obtained from culture after CMV antigen stimulation. These receptors all stem from a human donor in good health (CMV status not recorded). Some clones in this sample may be carry-over from other donors' samples.

In DNA, the CDR3 is TGTGCCAGCAGCCTGGGGACAGGGGAAGGCTTGGTCTATGGCTACACCTTC. It yields the protein CASSLGTGEGLVYGYTF. The gene calls are TRBV7-8 and TRBJ1-2, with 10 nucleotides matching TRBD1. CDR3 length: 17 residues. Trimming took 5 bases from V and 4 from J; bases not matched to a gene: 13. The germline V gene has CDR1 SGHVS and CDR2 FQNEAQ.

This clonotype was picked up a small number of times. The chain is built from TRBV6-1 and TRBJ1-1; 8 nucleotides align to TRBD1. The V gene's germline CDR1 is MNHNS and CDR2 SASEGT. After removal of 6 bases from V and 3 bases from J, the junction contained 9 bases not matched to a gene. CDR3 size: 15 residues. CDR3 DNA sequence: TGTGCCAGCAGACGGGGGGACAGGCGGGACACTGAAGCTTTCTTT. Protein: CASRRGDRRDTEAFF.

The chain is built from TRBV7-8 and TRBJ1-5; D uncertain. The CDR3 is 14 residues long. Trimming stripped 1 base from V and 4 bases from J, with 8 bases between. Germline-derived CDR1 and CDR2 are SGHVS and FQNEAQ. The CDR3 DNA is TGTGCCAGCAGCTTAGAGGCGCCAAATCAGCCCCAGCATTTT. Amino acids: CASSLEAPNQPQHF.

This sequence joins TRBV14 and TRBJ1-2; D call uncertain. CDR1 and CDR2 from the germline V gene are SGHDN and FVKESK. The CDR3 has 12 amino acids. V was cut by 1 base and J by 8 bases, with 8 bases left in between. This CDR3 reads CASSQVYNGYTF. For the CDR3, the DNA is TGTGCCAGCAGCCAAGTTTATAACGGCTACACCTTC.

The gene calls are TRBV19 and TRBJ1-6, with D perhaps TRBD1 (5 bases). Germline CDR1 reads LNHDA; CDR2 reads SQIVND (reference sequence). The CDR3 is 15 residues long. The V and J ends lost 3 bases and 10 bases respectively, with 16 bases between them. CDR3 residues: CASSMVQGDGSPLHF. The CDR3 DNA follows: TGTGCCAGTAGTATGGTTCAGGGAGATGGGTCACCCCTCCACTTT.

This clonotype has at least ten counts. V is TRBV7-2 and J is TRBJ2-7; D tentatively reads TRBD1 or TRBD2 (6 bases each). The CDR3 totals 15 residues. Germline V gene sequence: CDR1 SGHTA, CDR2 FQGNSA. V lost 5 bases and J 2 bases, leaving 16 bases between the germline ends. The CDR3 region has the DNA TGTGCCAGCAGCCATTCTGGGGGGCTCACCTACGAGCAGTACTTC. It is translated as CASSHSGGLTYEQYF.

This clonotype was seen repeatedly, ten times or more. V and J are TRBV7-2 and TRBJ2-7, with D tentatively TRBD1 (6 bases). The CDR3 extends over 15 amino acids. The V gene's germline CDR1 is SGHTA and CDR2 FQGNSA. Trimming shortened V by 7 bases and J by 0 bases, and 16 bases separated the two germline ends. The CDR3 spells CASTPFRGGSYEQYV. The CDR3 DNA reads as TGTGCCAGCACCCCCTTCCGAGGGGGCTCCTACGAGCAGTACGTC.

This chain connects TRBV7-9 to TRBJ2-6; 8 positions agree with TRBD2. Trimming removed 6 bases from V and 4 bases from J; junction bases left unmatched: 11. Germline V lookup: CDR1 SEHNR, CDR2 FQNEAQ (reference sequence). The CDR3 is made up of 17 amino acids. The CDR3 sequence is CASSPTAGGRGANVLTF. The DNA for the CDR3 is TGTGCCAGCAGTCCTACGGCGGGGGGCAGGGGGGCCAACGTCCTGACTTTC.

This clonotype showed up just a few times. The V and J genes are TRBV7-9 and TRBJ2-3; D gene unclear. CDR1 and CDR2 from the germline V gene are SEHNR and FQNEAQ (reference sequence). CDR3 length: 13 amino acids. V shed 5 bases and J shed 8 bases, with 14 bases lying between them. DNA of the CDR3: TGTGCCAGCAGCCCTGGCACAGCCGGTACGCAGTATTTT. Protein sequence: CASSPGTAGTQYF. Together with reference TRBV7-9 and TRBJ2-3, the CDR3 gives the full variable domain: DTGVSQNPRHKITKRGQNVTFRCDPISEHNRLYWYRQTLGQGPEFLTYFQNEAQLEKSRLLSDRFSAERPKGSFSTLEIQRTEQGDSAMYLCASSPGTAGTQYFGPGTRLTVL.

The V and J genes are TRBV7-9 and TRBJ1-5; 7 bases line up with TRBD1. From germline, CDR1 is SEHNR and CDR2 FQNEAQ (reference sequence). The CDR3 runs 16 residues. J was trimmed by 0 bases and V by 5 bases; bases with no gene match: 7. The DNA of the CDR3 is TGTGCCAGCAGCAACACAGGGGTGGGTAGCAATCAGCCCCAGCATTTT. Translated: CASSNTGVGSNQPQHF.

The V call is TRBV20-1, the J call TRBJ2-1; D is perhaps TRBD2 (6 bases). CDR1 and CDR2 (germline): DFQATT, SNEGSKA (reference sequence). V was trimmed by 5 bases and J by 4 bases, leaving 12 bases between them. This CDR3 spans 13 amino acids. DNA of the CDR3: TGCAGTGCTCGGGACTGGGATTACAATGAGCAGTTCTTC. Encoded protein: CSARDWDYNEQFF.

The chain recombines TRBV10-3 with TRBJ1-5, with 7 positions matching TRBD1. Per germline, CDR1 ENHRY and CDR2 SYGVKD. Unmatched junction bases numbered 5, after V lost 10 bases and J lost 5 bases. The CDR3 runs to 12 residues. The DNA for the CDR3 is TGTGCCACCTGGGACAGCTATCAGCCCCAGCATTTT. It codes for CATWDSYQPQHF.

This clonotype was counted between two and nine times. This chain joins TRBV4-1 and TRBJ1-1; 8 bases line up with TRBD1. V lost 0 bases to trimming and J lost 4 bases; unmatched junction nucleotides: 13. The CDR3 runs to 18 residues. The germline CDR1 and CDR2 sequences are MGHRA and YSYEKL. This chain's CDR3 is CASSQEPTGVLGGTEAFF. Written as DNA, the CDR3 is TGCGCCAGCAGCCAAGAACCGACAGGGGTGTTAGGGGGCACTGAAGCTTTCTTT.

DNA of the CDR3: TGTGCCAGCAGTGTCGTCCAGGGGAGTGGTGGCTACACCTTC. Translated: CASSVVQGSGGYTF. J is TRBJ1-2 and V is TRBV6-4; D possibly corresponds to TRBD1 (6 bases). Germline V CDR1 and CDR2: MRHNA, SNTAGT. Deletions cut 4 bases from V and 7 bases from J, with 16 bases between. CDR3 length equals 14 residues.

This clonotype was seen a handful of times. CDR3: CASSVVGGFSNTEAFF. CDR3 coding DNA: TGTGCCAGCAGCGTAGTCGGGGGGTTCTCTAACACTGAAGCTTTCTTT. The rearrangement uses TRBV9 and TRBJ1-1, with a weak D call TRBD1 (5 bases). V was pared by 0 bases and J by 2 bases, with 14 bases between. This CDR3 is built from 16 residues. Germline assignment: CDR1 SGDLS and CDR2 YYNGEE.

The table lists this clonotype with a few counts. The V call is TRBV7-2, the J call TRBJ1-1; weak D call: TRBD1 (5 bases). Trimming left V 1 base short and J 5 bases short, with 14 bases between. Germline lookup yields CDR1 SGHTA and CDR2 FQGNSA. The CDR3 loop spans 15 amino acids. The CDR3 reads CASSLETWGGTEAFF. In DNA, the CDR3 is TGTGCCAGCAGCTTAGAAACGTGGGGGGGAACTGAAGCTTTCTTT.

Note on this clonotype: Being one base from a much bigger clone, this may be a read error. The rearrangement joins TRBV7-9 to TRBJ2-5; 8 nucleotides agree with TRBD1. This CDR3 is 15 amino acids long. The germline V gene has CDR1 SEHNR and CDR2 FQNEAQ (reference sequence). The CDR3 DNA reads as TGTGCCAGCAACTTACTCCCGGGACAGGCGGAGACCCAGTACTTC. This gives the protein CASNLLPGQAETQYF.